Each of the 29 T cell receptor beta chains below was sequenced from the same sample in a study of early T cells in non-severe SARS-CoV-2 infection. TCRdb passed the 5' RACE reads through MiXCR, listing each CDR3 protein once. This sample carries tens of thousands of distinct CDR3 sequences, roughly 9.3% of them seen once, and the ten largest clones take approximately 13%. Sequencing was performed on whole blood. All receptors derive from an adult who was a healthcare worker with PCR-confirmed SARS-CoV-2 infection or an uninfected control (not recorded which).

This clonotype has ten or more counts. This chain uses TRBV5-1 with TRBJ2-7, with TRBD1 matching over 8 bases. Germline V gene data show CDR1 as SGHRS and CDR2 as YFSETQ. The CDR3 sequence is 15 residues long. V trimming: 2 bases; J trimming: 2 bases; junction bases outside the gene matches: 6. The CDR3 nucleotides are TGCGCCAGCAGCTTTGGGGACAGGCCCCCCTACGAGCAGTACTTC. It encodes CASSFGDRPPYEQYF.

This clonotype came up many times. V and J are TRBV6-2 or TRBV6-3 and TRBJ2-2; 8 positions match TRBD1. CDR1 and CDR2 (germline): MNHEY, SVGEGT. V shed 6 bases and J 0 bases; nucleotides not matched to a gene: 9. This CDR3 contains 17 residues. The CDR3: CASSRDRRPSNTGELFF. The CDR3 DNA is TGTGCCAGCAGCCGGGACAGGCGACCTTCGAACACCGGGGAGCTGTTTTTT.

Ten or more counts support this clonotype. This CDR3 reads CAWSRTGMGDEQFF. Here the CDR3 DNA reads TGTGCCTGGTCTAGAACTGGGATGGGCGATGAGCAGTTCTTC. The rearrangement joins TRBV30 to TRBJ2-1; D not resolved. Trimming left V 5 bases short and J 8 bases short, with 19 bases between. The CDR3 consists of 14 residues. Germline V gene lookup returns CDR1 GTSNPN and CDR2 SVGIG (reference sequence).

The table lists this clonotype with a few counts. As DNA, the CDR3 is TGTGCCAGTAGTCAGGACTGGAGCTCCTACAATGAGCAGTTCTTC. Its translation is CASSQDWSSYNEQFF. This sequence joins TRBV19 and TRBJ2-1; maybe TRBD2 (5 bases). The length of the CDR3 is 15 residues. Deletions cut 5 bases from V and 0 bases from J, with 11 bases between. Germline V gene data show CDR1 as LNHDA and CDR2 as SQIVND (reference sequence).

This clonotype was recorded at least ten times. A read error may produce the germline difference seen at one junction end. The chain carries TRBV6-5 and TRBJ1-5, with D unclear. Per the germline V gene, CDR1 is MNHEY and CDR2 is SVGAGI. The CDR3 has 13 residues. The CDR3: CASSYTYNQPQHF. CDR3 DNA sequence: TGTGCCAGCAGTTACACCTACAATCAGCCCCAGCATTTC.

The genes are TRBV7-2 and TRBJ1-5, with no clear D. The CDR3 loop spans 12 amino acids. The ends were cut back, 5 bases at V and 5 bases at J, with 7 bases in the middle. Germline-derived CDR1 and CDR2 are SGHTA and FQGNSA. CDR3: CASSRPDQPQHF. The CDR3 coding sequence is TGTGCCAGCAGCCGACCCGATCAGCCCCAGCATTTT. The full variable domain, its missing parts supplied by reference TRBV7-2 and TRBJ1-5, is GAGVSQSPSNKVTEKGKDVELRCDPISGHTALYWYRQSLGQGLEFLIYFQGNSAPDKSGLPSDRFSAERTGGSVSTLTIQRTQQEDSAVYLCASSRPDQPQHFGDGTRLSIL.

The table lists this clonotype with many counts. The CDR3 here is CSASDNGELFF. As DNA, the CDR3 is TGCAGTGCCTCGGATAACGGGGAGCTGTTTTTT. The chain recombines TRBV20-1 with TRBJ2-2; D gene uncertain. Trimming removed 6 bases at V and 7 bases at J, with 9 bases between. CDR3 length: 11 amino acids. Looked up from germline, CDR1 is DFQATT and CDR2 is SNEGSKA (reference sequence).

This clonotype was seen at least ten times. The chain uses TRBV11-2 and TRBJ2-4, with TRBD1 matching over 9 bases. The length of the CDR3 is 16 residues. The germline CDR1 and CDR2 sequences are SGHAT and FQNNGV. J gave up 4 bases and V 5 bases, and 9 bases lay outside the gene matches. CDR3 region: CASSLVLGTGKNIQYF. CDR3 DNA: TGTGCCAGCAGCCTCGTCCTTGGGACAGGGAAAAACATTCAGTACTTC.

The sample holds a few counts of this clonotype. V and J are TRBV24-1 and TRBJ1-5; D is uncertain. CDR3 length: 11 amino acids. Trimming stripped 9 bases from V and 11 bases from J, with 13 bases between. Germline V CDR1 and CDR2: KGHDR, SFDVKD. The CDR3 DNA is TGTGCCACCGGCCATCGAGGGACCCAGCATTTT. Translating gives CATGHRGTQHF.

As to this clonotype: One end of the junction does not line up with germline, which may come from a read error. The chain carries TRBV6-2 or TRBV6-3 and TRBJ1-1; D uncertain. CDR1 is MNHEY, CDR2 SVGEGT, per germline. There are 13 residues in the CDR3. The CDR3 reads CASNLRGDLAALF. Here the CDR3 DNA reads TGTGCCAGCAACTTACGCGGTGATTTGGCCGCATTATTT.

This clonotype was picked up a small number of times. V is TRBV7-9 and J is TRBJ2-1; D remains ambiguous. The CDR3 is made up of 14 amino acids. Germline-derived CDR1 and CDR2 are SEHNR and FQNEAQ (reference sequence). Trimming shortened V by 2 bases and J by 7 bases, and 12 bases separated the two germline ends. The CDR3 region is CASSLLLARNEQFF. CDR3 in DNA: TGTGCCAGCAGCTTATTGTTAGCCCGGAATGAGCAGTTCTTC.

Ten or more counts support this clonotype. This chain uses TRBV30 with TRBJ2-3; TRBD2 matches at 9 bases. The CDR3 totals 15 residues. The trim removed 4 bases at V and 2 bases at J, leaving 7 bases unmatched. CDR1 is GTSNPN, CDR2 SVGIG, per germline (reference sequence). The CDR3 region is CAWTRGGAYTDTQYF. In DNA form, the CDR3 reads TGTGCCTGGACCCGCGGGGGGGCGTACACAGATACGCAGTATTTT.

This clonotype was recorded at least ten times. The CDR3 is CASSFQGGDQPQHF. CDR3 DNA: TGTGCCAGCAGTTTTCAGGGTGGCGATCAGCCCCAGCATTTT. This chain connects TRBV12-3 or TRBV12-4 to TRBJ1-5; D may be TRBD1 (5 bases). V lost 3 bases and J lost 5, with 11 bases in between. The CDR3 spans 14 residues.

This clonotype was recorded many times. The chain uses TRBV5-1 and TRBJ2-5; D is unclear. Germline CDR1 reads SGHRS; CDR2 reads YFSETQ. The CDR3 length is 15 residues. V was pared by 1 base and J by 5 bases, with 15 bases between. CDR3 sequence (DNA): TGCGCCAGCAGCTTGATTGGTGGCTTCGGGGAGACCCAGTACTTC. Translating it yields CASSLIGGFGETQYF.

In regard to this clonotype: A read error may be the cause here, since a much bigger clone is one base away. CDR3 sequence (DNA): TGTGCCAGCAGCCGAGGGGTCCGCGACACAGATACGCAGTATTTT. The encoded protein is CASSRGVRDTDTQYF. The V gene is TRBV7-6, the J gene TRBJ2-3, with D possibly called TRBD1 or TRBD2 (5 bases each). Germline V CDR1 and CDR2: SGHVS, FNYEAQ. The CDR3 loop spans 15 amino acids. V lost 5 bases and J 2 bases, leaving 14 bases between the germline ends.

A few counts support this clonotype. As DNA, the CDR3 is TGTGCCAGCAGCTTACTTGACCGGGGGGGCCTTAAGTTCACAGATACGCAGTATTTT. Protein: CASSLLDRGGLKFTDTQYF. The chain carries TRBV11-2 and TRBJ2-3; 8 nucleotides align to TRBD2. CDR3 length: 19 amino acids. CDR1 is SGHAT and CDR2 is FQNNGV in the germline V gene. The V segment lost 2 bases and the J segment 2 bases; nucleotides outside the gene matches: 15.

This clonotype was observed a handful of times. The chain recombines TRBV29-1 with TRBJ1-6; TRBD1 aligns across 7 bases. V shed 7 bases, J shed 6 bases, and the junction held 6 bases outside the gene matches. The CDR3 is 13 amino acids. Germline-derived CDR1 and CDR2 are SQVTM and ANQGSEA. The CDR3 DNA is TGCAGCGCCGGGACAGACCCTAATTCACCCCTCCACTTT. Translation gives CSAGTDPNSPLHF.

At least ten counts were recorded for this clonotype. At one end the junction does not follow the germline gene, possibly because of a read error. The chain links TRBV7-9 to TRBJ2-1; 7 positions match TRBD2. Per germline, CDR1 SEHNR and CDR2 FQNEAQ (reference sequence). This CDR3 has 14 amino acids. CDR3 in DNA: TGTGTCAGCAGCGTAGCGGGCCAGTACAATGAGCAGTTCTTC. Translating gives CVSSVAGQYNEQFF.

V and J are TRBV25-1 and TRBJ2-5; D gene ambiguous. Trimming removed 1 base from V and 2 bases from J, with 17 bases in between. The CDR3 spans 17 residues. CDR1 MGHDK and CDR2 SYGVNS come from the germline V gene. The DNA of the CDR3 is TGTGCCAGCAGTGAATTAGTTATCCCCCTAAAGCAAGAGACCCAGTACTTC. Its translation is CASSELVIPLKQETQYF.

This clonotype occurred many times. J is TRBJ2-7 and V is TRBV28; 9 nucleotides line up with TRBD1. This CDR3 has 16 residues. Germline lookup yields CDR1 MDHEN and CDR2 SYDVKM. J gave up 4 bases and V 2 bases, and 9 bases lay outside the gene matches. CDR3 coding DNA: TGTGCCAGCAGTTTACACGGGACAGGGACTCAATACGAGCAGTACTTC. As protein: CASSLHGTGTQYEQYF.

Note on this clonotype: A clone one base away is much larger, so this may be a read error. The chain recombines TRBV10-3 with TRBJ2-5; perhaps TRBD2 as D (5 bases). V was clipped by 2 bases and J by 2 bases, with 9 bases between them. The CDR3 is made up of 14 amino acids. Germline CDR1 reads ENHRY; CDR2 reads SYGVKD. The CDR3: CAISEGGSQETQYF. Written as DNA, the CDR3 is TGTGCCATCAGTGAGGGAGGCAGTCAAGAGACCCAGTACTTC.

This clonotype was seen a handful of times. The chain links TRBV7-8 to TRBJ2-7; D gene ambiguous. Trimming took 1 base from V and 4 from J, leaving 11 bases between them. The CDR3 loop spans 14 amino acids. Germline assignment: CDR1 SGHVS and CDR2 FQNEAQ. For the CDR3, the DNA is TGTGCCAGCAGCTTAGTGGGTTCAGGATACGAGCAGTACTTC. Translating gives CASSLVGSGYEQYF.

This clonotype was picked up a small number of times. This rearrangement joins TRBV12-5 to TRBJ2-2; no clear D. Per the germline V gene, CDR1 is LGHNT and CDR2 is FRNRAP. The CDR3 is made up of 12 amino acids. The V end was cut by 5 bases, the J end by 12 bases, with 13 bases between. The DNA for the CDR3 is TGTGCTAGTGGTCAACCCGGATTAAAGCTGTTTTTT. It specifies CASGQPGLKLFF.

This clonotype was counted at least ten times. V and J are TRBV7-9 and TRBJ1-1, with 8 bases lining up with TRBD1. V shed 5 bases, J shed 3 bases, and the junction held 5 bases outside the gene matches. Germline CDR1 reads SEHNR; CDR2 reads FQNEAQ (reference sequence). The CDR3 runs to 14 residues. This CDR3 is CASSPGQGYTEAFF. CDR3 bases: TGTGCCAGCAGCCCAGGACAGGGTTACACTGAAGCTTTCTTT.

In this sample, this clonotype is large (0.1 to 1%). This chain connects TRBV28 to TRBJ2-3, with TRBD2 identical over 13 bases. The CDR3 sequence is 19 residues long. The V gene's germline CDR1 is MDHEN and CDR2 SYDVKM. V lost 5 bases, J lost 0 bases, and 11 bases stayed unmatched. CDR3 sequence reads: CASSTIRLAGGRSTDTQYF. CDR3 nucleotides: TGTGCCAGCAGTACCATAAGACTAGCGGGGGGCCGTAGCACAGATACGCAGTATTTT.

The rearrangement joins TRBV27 to TRBJ1-5; no reliable D call. V lost 2 bases, J lost 6 bases, and 5 bases lay in between. The V gene's germline CDR1 is MNHEY and CDR2 SMNVEV (reference sequence). This CDR3 region has 12 residues. The CDR3 loop reads CASSLVGQPQHF. For the CDR3, the DNA is TGTGCCAGCAGTTTAGTGGGTCAGCCCCAGCATTTT.

This clonotype came up many times. The chain employs TRBV6-1 and TRBJ1-2; unclear D gene. CDR1 and CDR2 from the germline V gene are MNHNS and SASEGT. The CDR3 loop spans 13 amino acids. Trimming took off 2 bases at V and 2 bases at J, with 6 bases between the two ends. CDR3 nucleotides: TGTGCCAGCAGTGAACGGGAGAACTATGGCTACACCTTC. Its translation: CASSERENYGYTF.

A few counts support this clonotype. A single base separates this from a much larger clone, so it may be a read error. V usage is TRBV11-2 and J usage is TRBJ2-7; D gene ambiguous. The CDR3 loop spans 11 amino acids. The V gene lost 4 bases and the J gene lost 7 bases, with 8 bases spanning the gap. Germline CDR1 reads SGHAT; CDR2 reads FQNNGV. The CDR3 reads CASSSSFEQYF. CDR3 DNA: TGTGCCAGCAGCTCTTCCTTTGAGCAGTACTTC.

This clonotype was seen ten or more times. V gene TRBV5-4 combines with J gene TRBJ2-2; D unresolved. The V end was cut by 4 bases, the J end by 4 bases, with 17 bases between. CDR3 size: 16 residues. Per germline, CDR1 SGHNT and CDR2 YYREEE (reference sequence). CDR3 sequence reads: CASSRAPRFSTGELFF. The DNA of the CDR3 is TGTGCCAGCAGCAGGGCCCCAAGGTTTAGCACCGGGGAGCTGTTTTTT.